The 20 T cell receptor beta chains listed next were all sequenced from one sample in a study of OX40 agonist ivuxolimab in advanced cancers. Profiled with immunoSEQ multiplex PCR; TCRdb holds only in-frame clones, not every one. This table has 55,000 to 65,000 clones, about 90% appearing once. The source was CD4+ or CD8+ T cells sorted from blood, collected in a trial of the OX40 agonist ivuxolimab. The receptors were sampled from an adult with an advanced solid tumor such as melanoma, head and neck, liver or kidney cancer.

The V gene is TRBV6-1, the J gene TRBJ2-6, with D uncertain. The CDR3 length is 16 residues. Germline-derived CDR1 and CDR2 are MNHNS and SASEGT. V lost 2 bases and J lost 1, with 9 bases in between. The CDR3 sequence: CASSENTLSGANVLTF. CDR3 bases: TGTGCCAGCAGTGAAAACACCCTGTCTGGGGCCAACGTCCTGACTTTC.

This chain connects TRBV6-1 to TRBJ1-5; D possibly corresponds to TRBD1 (6 bases). V was cut by 5 bases and J by 2 bases, with 13 bases left in between. The CDR3 contains 15 residues. Germline V lookup: CDR1 MNHNS, CDR2 SASEGT. The CDR3 region has the DNA TGTGCCAGCAGTATCACACAGGGAGGCAATCAGCCCCAGCATTTT. Its translation: CASSITQGGNQPQHF.

The chain combines TRBV7-2 with TRBJ1-5; maybe TRBD1 (6 bases). With 5 bases removed from V and 0 bases from J, the gap between germline ends came to 11 bases. Per the germline V gene, CDR1 is SGHTA and CDR2 is FQGNSA. The CDR3 is 15 residues long. CDR3 region: CASSPQGNSNQPQHF. The DNA for the CDR3 is TGTGCCAGCAGCCCCCAGGGGAATAGCAATCAGCCCCAGCATTTT.

Comments on this clone: Germline and junction disagree at one end, which may indicate a read error. This chain connects TRBV7-2 to TRBJ2-7, with TRBD2 identical over 9 bases. The CDR3 is made up of 12 amino acids. The germline V gene has CDR1 SGHTA and CDR2 FQGNSA. CDR3 protein: CASSFAGGQSTF. CDR3 nucleotide sequence: TGTGCCAGCAGCTTCGCGGGAGGGCAATCCACGTTC. The complete variable domain, with remaining parts taken from reference TRBV7-2 and TRBJ2-7, reads GAGVSQSPSNKVTEKGKDVELRCDPISGHTALYWYRQSLGQGLEFLIYFQGNSAPDKSGLPSDRFSAERTGGSVSTLTIQRTQQEDSAVYLCASSFAGGQSTFGPGTRLTVT.

This rearrangement joins TRBV4-1 to TRBJ1-3; D may be TRBD1 (5 bases). V was trimmed by 4 bases and J by 11 bases, leaving 18 bases between them. Germline CDR1 reads MGHRA; CDR2 reads YSYEKL. The CDR3 is made up of 14 amino acids. In DNA, the CDR3 is TGCGCCAGCAGCCCCCCGGGACGGATGGAAGCCATATATTTT. Protein sequence: CASSPPGRMEAIYF.

The chain has TRBV9 and TRBJ2-7, with D unresolved. This CDR3 spans 13 amino acids. Looked up from germline, CDR1 is SGDLS and CDR2 is YYNGEE. Trimming pared 2 bases from V and 5 bases from J, leaving 11 bases between. CDR3 region: CASSVFLGNEQYF. CDR3 DNA sequence: TGTGCCAGCAGCGTTTTCCTTGGGAACGAGCAGTACTTC.

The chain joins TRBV7-2 to TRBJ2-7, with D unclear. V lost 0 bases and J 0 bases, leaving 18 bases between the germline ends. Germline V lookup: CDR1 SGHTA, CDR2 FQGNSA. There are 18 residues in the CDR3. The CDR3 here is CASSLAVMGSRSSYEQYF. CDR3 nucleotides: TGTGCCAGCAGCTTAGCGGTTATGGGCAGCAGGAGCTCCTACGAGCAGTACTTC.

The rearrangement uses TRBV15 and TRBJ2-7, with TRBD2 matching over 8 bases. Germline CDR1 and CDR2: LNHNV and YYDKDF (reference sequence). V was clipped by 4 bases and J by 0 bases; unmatched bases: 8. The CDR3 contains 16 residues. In nucleotides, the CDR3 is TGTGCCACCAGCATGGGAGCGGGAGAAGGCTCCTACGAGCAGTACTTC. This gives the protein CATSMGAGEGSYEQYF.

The chain is built from TRBV4-1 and TRBJ2-5; D is possibly TRBD1 or TRBD2 (6 bases each). Trimming pared 2 bases from V and 4 bases from J, leaving 11 bases between. The germline V gene encodes CDR1 MGHRA and CDR2 YSYEKL. The CDR3 is 14 residues long. For the CDR3, the DNA is TGCGCCAGCAGCCAACAGGGGAGGTTAGAGACCCAGTACTTC. This translates into CASSQQGRLETQYF.

The V call is TRBV27, the J call TRBJ2-7; no clear D gene. V was cut by 4 bases and J by 8 bases, with 9 bases left in between. CDR3 length equals 11 residues. Germline V gene sequence: CDR1 MNHEY, CDR2 SMNVEV (reference sequence). CDR3 sequence (DNA): TGTGCCAGCAGTTCCTCCCGGCAGCAGTACTTC. This codes for CASSSSRQQYF.

The chain has TRBV5-1 and TRBJ2-1; D is unclear. Trimming shortened V by 2 bases and J by 0 bases, and 9 bases separated the two germline ends. The CDR3 spans 15 residues. The germline V gene encodes CDR1 SGHRS and CDR2 YFSETQ. DNA for the CDR3: TGCGCCAGCAGCTTATTCTACAGCTCCTACAATGAGCAGTTCTTC. Encoded protein: CASSLFYSSYNEQFF.

The table lists this clone with a few counts. The rearrangement joins TRBV7-5 to TRBJ1-5. TRBV7-5 counts as a pseudogene. The CDR3 spans 13 residues. DNA for the CDR3: TGTGTCAGAAGCTTAGATTACCATCAGCCCCAGCATTTT. Residues: CVRSLDYHQPQHF.

In this sample, this clone turned up a few times. The DNA for the CDR3 is TGTGCCAGCAGCTTCCGACAAGACCCCTACGAGCAGTACTTC. Amino acid sequence: CASSFRQDPYEQYF. This chain connects TRBV7-9 to TRBJ2-7; D remains unclear. V dropped 3 bases and J dropped 2 bases, with 11 bases sitting between them. The germline V gene encodes CDR1 SEHNR and CDR2 FQNEAQ (reference sequence). CDR3 length: 14 amino acids.

The genes are TRBV19 and TRBJ2-4, with 9 bases fitting TRBD1. Trimming cost V 6 bases and J 7 bases; bases outside gene matches: 4. The germline CDR1 and CDR2 sequences are LNHDA and SQIVND (reference sequence). The CDR3 consists of 13 residues. DNA of the CDR3: TGTGCCAGTAGCGGGACAGGGAATAACATTCAGTACTTC. It codes for CASSGTGNNIQYF.

V usage is TRBV6-1 and J usage is TRBJ1-6, with TRBD1 matching over 11 bases. The CDR3 has 14 residues. V was pared by 7 bases and J by 7 bases, with 3 bases of the junction left unmatched. Per the germline V gene, CDR1 is MNHNS and CDR2 is SASEGT. The CDR3 nucleotides are TGTGCCAGCAACGGACAGGGGGCAAATTCACCCCTCCACTTT. As protein: CASNGQGANSPLHF.

This chain uses TRBV5-5 with TRBJ2-1, with D tentatively TRBD1 (5 bases). This CDR3 has 13 amino acids. V gave up 4 bases and J gave up 6 bases, with 11 bases separating them. Germline CDR1 reads SGHKS; CDR2 reads YYEKEE (reference sequence). CDR3 nucleotides: TGTGCCAGCAGCCTCCGACAGTTCAATGAGCAGTTCTTC. This gives the protein CASSLRQFNEQFF.

The chain recombines TRBV2 with TRBJ2-3, with TRBD2 matching 7 bases. Germline V gene sequence: CDR1 SNHLY, CDR2 FYNNEI. The CDR3 sequence is 13 residues long. The J segment lost 6 bases and the V segment lost 5 bases, leaving 5 bases of the junction unmatched. This CDR3 is CASSLPGGDTQYF. CDR3 nucleotide sequence: TGTGCCAGCAGTCTACCCGGGGGGGATACGCAGTATTTT.

This chain links TRBV7-9 with TRBJ1-4; a possible D gene is TRBD1 (5 bases). Trimming removed 2 bases from V and 5 bases from J, with 12 bases in between. The CDR3 spans 15 residues. Per the germline V gene, CDR1 is SEHNR and CDR2 is FQNEAQ (reference sequence). CDR3: CASSLTGRGNEKLFF. Here the CDR3 DNA reads TGTGCCAGCAGCTTAACCGGACGGGGGAATGAAAAACTGTTTTTT.

V usage is TRBV9 and J usage is TRBJ2-5; D remains unclear. Trimming stripped 0 bases from V and 2 bases from J, with 8 bases between. The CDR3 has 14 amino acids. Germline V gene sequence: CDR1 SGDLS, CDR2 YYNGEE. CDR3 coding DNA: TGTGCCAGCAGCGTAGGAAGTGTTCAAGAGACCCAGTACTTC. Translation: CASSVGSVQETQYF.

The chain is built from TRBV23-1 and TRBJ2-7; unclear D gene. TRBV23-1 is annotated as an ORF whose role is uncertain. This CDR3 spans 11 amino acids. Trimming took off 5 bases at V and 3 bases at J, with 5 bases between the two ends. The CDR3 DNA follows: TGCGCCAGCAGTACAGTCTACGAGCAGTACTTC. Its translation: CASSTVYEQYF.